These 12 T cell receptor beta chains share one sample of origin, sequenced in a study of blood T cells in healthy people across ages. A sample-barcoded 5' primer and a J-beta primer mix were used in a second PCR of about 7 to 12 cycles. TCRdb redid the calling of the 5' RACE reads with MiXCR, one entry per CDR3 protein. This table has about 1 million distinct CDR3 sequences, 35% to 50% appearing once. The sequencing input was blood. Receptor source: a woman aged 60-70 years in good health.

The table lists this clonotype with a few counts. This chain links TRBV6-5 with TRBJ2-1; 7 bases map to TRBD1. This CDR3 contains 15 residues. V shed 7 bases and J 5 bases; nucleotides not matched to a gene: 11. The V gene's germline CDR1 is MNHEY and CDR2 SVGAGI. The CDR3 DNA reads as TGTGCCAGCAAGACCGGGACAGCTTTTAACAATGAGCAGTTCTTC. Translated: CASKTGTAFNNEQFF.

The genes are TRBV27 and TRBJ2-4; TRBD1 agrees at 11 bases. The CDR3 extends over 17 amino acids. V lost 5 bases, J lost 3 bases, and 9 bases stayed unmatched. The germline V gene has CDR1 MNHEY and CDR2 SMNVEV (reference sequence). The CDR3 nucleotides read TGTGCCAGCAGTGCGAAGGACAGGGGGCTGGGCAAAAACATTCAGTACTTC. This sequence encodes CASSAKDRGLGKNIQYF.

The gene calls are TRBV6-6 and TRBJ2-7; a weak D match, TRBD1 (6 bases). The germline V gene encodes CDR1 MNHNY and CDR2 SVGAGI (reference sequence). Trimming stripped 6 bases from V and 2 bases from J, with 14 bases between. This CDR3 has 14 residues. This CDR3 reads CASRLSGQAYEQYF. The DNA for the CDR3 is TGTGCCAGCAGACTTTCGGGACAAGCCTACGAGCAGTACTTC.

V usage is TRBV9 and J usage is TRBJ2-4; D could derive from TRBD1 or TRBD2 (6 bases each). Trimming removed 2 bases from V and 7 bases from J, with 13 bases in between. This CDR3 spans 14 amino acids. CDR1 and CDR2 from the germline V gene are SGDLS and YYNGEE. CDR3 coding DNA: TGTGCCAGCAGCGTCGGGGGCGGGGTGAACATTCAGTACTTC. Translating gives CASSVGGGVNIQYF.

The V and J genes are TRBV7-3 and TRBJ2-7, with 8 bases fitting TRBD2. The CDR3 consists of 15 residues. Per the germline V gene, CDR1 is SGHTA and CDR2 is FQGTGA. V was pared by 1 base and J by 1 base, with 3 bases of the junction left unmatched. The CDR3 loop is CASSLNAGGSYEQYF. CDR3 nucleotides: TGTGCCAGCAGCTTAAACGCGGGAGGATCCTACGAGCAGTACTTC.

The chain uses TRBV27 and TRBJ2-5, with D perhaps given as TRBD1 or TRBD2 (5 bases each). Looked up from germline, CDR1 is MNHEY and CDR2 is SMNVEV (reference sequence). The germline V and J ends were trimmed by 0 bases and 12 bases, with 11 bases remaining between them. The CDR3 spans 12 residues. As DNA, the CDR3 is TGTGCCAGCAGTTTATCGGGACGAGCGGAGTACTTC. It encodes CASSLSGRAEYF.

Concerning this clonotype: The junction departs from germline at one end; a sequencing error may be responsible. This rearrangement joins TRBV12-3 or TRBV12-4 to TRBJ1-5; D is perhaps TRBD1 (6 bases). The CDR3 length is 15 residues. CDR3 DNA sequence: TGTGCCAGCAGCCTCTCACAGGGCGCCAATCAGCCCCGGCATTTT. It specifies CASSLSQGANQPRHF.

In its sample, this clonotype was seen a few times. The chain recombines TRBV7-8 with TRBJ2-1; 7 positions match TRBD2. Trimming at V came to 5 bases and at J to 0 bases, leaving 10 bases not matched to a gene. Germline values: CDR1 SGHVS, CDR2 FQNEAQ. The CDR3 runs 17 residues. The CDR3 sequence: CASSPRDYPSSYNEQFF. The CDR3 DNA reads TGTGCCAGCAGCCCCCGGGACTACCCGAGCTCCTACAATGAGCAGTTCTTC.

The table lists this clonotype with a few counts. As DNA, the CDR3 is TGTGCCAGCAGCTTAGCCGGGCGGGCCCCCGTCTATGGCTACACCTTC. Residues: CASSLAGRAPVYGYTF. J is TRBJ1-2 and V is TRBV11-2; D uncertain. CDR1 SGHAT and CDR2 FQNNGV come from the germline V gene. V was clipped by 1 base and J by 4 bases, with 16 bases between them. CDR3 length equals 16 residues.

This clonotype was seen more than once but under ten times. The chain has TRBV12-3 or TRBV12-4 and TRBJ1-1; D gene unclear. V was cut by 4 bases and J by 4 bases, with 10 bases left in between. There are 13 residues in the CDR3. The CDR3 loop reads CASSYGVGTEAFF. The CDR3 bases are TGTGCCAGCAGTTACGGTGTTGGCACTGAAGCTTTCTTT.

The J gene is TRBJ2-7, the V gene TRBV7-2, with 10 nucleotides matching TRBD1. V dropped 5 bases and J dropped 9; count of bases not matched to a gene: 16. Germline V gives CDR1 SGHTA, CDR2 FQGNSA. The CDR3 runs 16 residues. DNA of the CDR3: TGTGCCAGCAGCAGCGGGGACAGGGGTTTCGATTGGGGGCAGTACTTC. It encodes CASSSGDRGFDWGQYF.

The chain recombines TRBV9 with TRBJ1-5; D ambiguous. V was cut by 0 bases and J by 6 bases, with 7 bases left in between. CDR3 length: 13 residues. Germline CDR1 reads SGDLS; CDR2 reads YYNGEE. In DNA, the CDR3 is TGTGCCAGCAGCGTAGATACCAGTCAGCCCCAGCATTTT. It is translated as CASSVDTSQPQHF. The whole variable domain, filled in from reference TRBV9 and TRBJ1-5, reads DSGVTQTPKHLITATGQRVTLRCSPRSGDLSVYWYQQSLDQGLQFLIQYYNGEERAKGNILERFSAQQFPDLHSELNLSSLELGDSALYFCASSVDTSQPQHFGDGTRLSIL.